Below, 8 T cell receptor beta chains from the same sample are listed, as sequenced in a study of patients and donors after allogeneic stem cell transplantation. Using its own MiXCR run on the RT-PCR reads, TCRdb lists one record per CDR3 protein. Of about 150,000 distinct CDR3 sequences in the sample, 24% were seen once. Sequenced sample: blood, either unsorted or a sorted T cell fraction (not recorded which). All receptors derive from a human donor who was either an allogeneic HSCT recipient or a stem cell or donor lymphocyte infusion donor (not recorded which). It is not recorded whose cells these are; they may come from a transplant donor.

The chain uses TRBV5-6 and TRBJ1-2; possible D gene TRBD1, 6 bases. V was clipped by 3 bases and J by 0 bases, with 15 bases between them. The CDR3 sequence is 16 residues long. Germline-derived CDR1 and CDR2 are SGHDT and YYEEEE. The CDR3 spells CASSSKGGIPNYGYTF. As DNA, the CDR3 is TGTGCCAGCAGCTCCAAAGGGGGAATTCCTAACTATGGCTACACCTTC.

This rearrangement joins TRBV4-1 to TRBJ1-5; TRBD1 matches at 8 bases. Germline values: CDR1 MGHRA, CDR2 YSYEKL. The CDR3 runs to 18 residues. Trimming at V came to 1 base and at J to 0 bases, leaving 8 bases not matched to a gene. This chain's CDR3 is CASSQGTGRSYSNQPQHF. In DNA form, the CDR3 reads TGCGCCAGCAGCCAAGGGACAGGGCGGAGTTATAGCAATCAGCCCCAGCATTTT.

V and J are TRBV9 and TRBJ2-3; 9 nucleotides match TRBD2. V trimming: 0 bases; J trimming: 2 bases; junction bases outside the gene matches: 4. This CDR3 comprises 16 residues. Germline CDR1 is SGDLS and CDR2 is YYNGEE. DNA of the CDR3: TGTGCCAGCAGCGTAGGTTTAGCGGGGGACACAGATACGCAGTATTTT. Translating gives CASSVGLAGDTDTQYF.

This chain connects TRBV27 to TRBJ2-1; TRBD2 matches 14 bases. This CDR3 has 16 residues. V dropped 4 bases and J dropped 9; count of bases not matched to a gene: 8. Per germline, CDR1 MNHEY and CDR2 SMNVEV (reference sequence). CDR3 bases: TGTGCCAGCAGTTCCAGACTAGCGGGAGGGCCAGGTGAGCAGTTCTTC. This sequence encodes CASSSRLAGGPGEQFF.

This CDR3 reads CASSFGNRGGTEAFF. CDR3 sequence (DNA): TGTGCCAGCAGTTTTGGGAACAGGGGCGGCACTGAAGCTTTCTTT. V usage is TRBV27 and J usage is TRBJ1-1; TRBD1 matches 7 bases. From germline, CDR1 is MNHEY and CDR2 SMNVEV (reference sequence). This CDR3 comprises 15 residues. J was trimmed by 4 bases and V by 3 bases; bases with no gene match: 8.

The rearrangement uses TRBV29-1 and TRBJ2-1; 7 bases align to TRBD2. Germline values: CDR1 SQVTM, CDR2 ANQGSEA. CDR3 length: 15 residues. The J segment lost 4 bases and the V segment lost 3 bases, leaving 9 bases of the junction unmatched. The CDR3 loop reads CSVDPLATTYNEQFF. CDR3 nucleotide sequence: TGCAGCGTTGACCCACTAGCGACAACGTACAATGAGCAGTTCTTC.

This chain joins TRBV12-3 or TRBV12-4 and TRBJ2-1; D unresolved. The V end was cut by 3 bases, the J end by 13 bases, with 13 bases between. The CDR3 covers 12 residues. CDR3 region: CASSFGLLVQFF. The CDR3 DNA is TGTGCCAGCAGTTTCGGGCTATTAGTACAGTTCTTC.

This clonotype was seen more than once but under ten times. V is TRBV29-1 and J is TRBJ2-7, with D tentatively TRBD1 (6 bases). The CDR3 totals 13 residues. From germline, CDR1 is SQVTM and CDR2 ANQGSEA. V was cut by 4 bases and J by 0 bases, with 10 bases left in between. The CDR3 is CSVGTGNSYEQYF. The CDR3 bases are TGCAGCGTTGGTACAGGGAACTCCTACGAGCAGTACTTC.